The present T cell receptor beta chain was sequenced within a study of spatial heterogeneity in lung cancer. The library protocol tagged each TCR cDNA with a unique molecular identifier. TCRdb itself ran the 5' RACE reads through MiXCR, one entry per CDR3 protein. The table includes roughly 13,000 distinct CDR3 sequences, about 3.8% detected once. Time point described: sample taken at primary tumor resection. Unsorted whole RNA samples from tumor, nontumor lung or frozen PBMC were sequenced. A note on this clonotype: Relative to the germline gene, one junction end is altered; a read error may explain this. This beta chain is a stray sequence in a library constructed for alpha chains; its clone size is not meaningful.

The sample was PBMCs, taken at surgery. The TCR was taken from a male donor with early-stage non-small cell lung cancer.

CDR3 protein: CASSLRQGAYVQYF. CDR3 nucleotides: TGTGCCAGCAGTTTAAGACAGGGGGCATACGTGCAGTACTTC. V is TRBV28 and J is TRBJ2-7, with 10 bases fitting TRBD1. This CDR3 region has 14 residues. Germline V CDR1 and CDR2: MDHEN, SYDVKM.